This T cell receptor (beta chain) originates from a study of post-analysis software for immune sequencing data. Study observations and caveats: When patients were compared with controls, 4 or 5 TRBV segments were more frequent, TRBV5-6, TRBV5-1 and TRBV20-1 among them. Controls had significantly higher normalized Chao1 diversity than multiple sclerosis patients.

There are a few counts of this clonotype. The antigen remains unidentified. CDR1 and CDR2 (germline): MNHEY, SVGEGT. The CDR3 contains 17 residues. Losses at the gene ends were 6 bases for V and 1 base for J; bases not matched to a gene: 8. Researchers reported that TCR beta cDNA libraries carried unique molecular identifiers. From the PCR reads, TCRdb called clonotypes with MiXCR, one entry per CDR3 protein. This sample has roughly 800,000 distinct CDR3 sequences; approximately 57% occur once, and the top ten carry under 6%. The J gene is TRBJ2-4, the V gene TRBV6-2 or TRBV6-3; 11 positions match TRBD2. Sequences were obtained from blood. This receptor was identified in a girl between 10 and 17 years old with multiple sclerosis. CDR3 DNA: TGTGCCAGCAGGGGGAGGACTAGCGGGTGGGCCAAAAACATTCAGTACTTC. Translated: CASRGRTSGWAKNIQYF.